The source of this T cell receptor (beta chain) is a study of blood T cell repertoires in COVID-19 (dated by TCRdb to about 2020). Regarding the complete study: Collaborator samples came from the United States, Italy and Spain and covered acute and convalescent phases of COVID-19. The prospective study material was composed of cDNA or gDNA derived from T cells, B-cell-depleted T cells, or PBMCs. The dataset comprised deeply sampled blood TCRbeta repertoires from subjects exposed to, actively infected with, or recovered from COVID-19. The repertoires were released in a freely available public database meant as a resource for research on the immune response to SARS-CoV-2. Samples came from the ongoing ImmuneRACE study (first 160 participants) plus 1,254 subjects from 6 global collaborators. The sample metadata nearly always contained a de-identified subject ID, COVID-19 status, age in years and sex. Where available, HLA class I and class II types were obtained from metadata supplied by the sample provider rather than from assay-based typing.

On this clone: The clone's antigen remains unknown. No base quality values were provided; no much bigger clone lies one nucleotide off.

The collaborating institutions used their own protocols to collect whole blood in K2EDTA tubes. For TCRbeta analysis, collaborators shipped samples in one of three forms: frozen whole blood, isolated PBMCs, or DNA extracted from either of those sample types. What the work shows at the level of the full study, not this receptor alone: The amount of clinical and demographic metadata varied by source and participant and was provided uncurated.

TCRbeta CDR3 regions were amplified from genomic DNA by means of the immunoSEQ Assay, a bias-controlled multiplex PCR. Per the original workflow: Within the assay, amplification of reference gene primers was used to estimate how many nucleated cells each sample contained. Sequence reads were collapsed and filtered to measure the absolute abundance of every unique TCRbeta CDR3 rearrangement. For each sample, productive Simpson clonality was calculated as the square root of Simpson's diversity index across productive rearrangements. The source is immuneACCESS, and TCRdb retained only in-frame sequences with V and J called. Part of the clones is not carried over; for the studies checked, unresolved V genes explain less than half of this, and the remainder is unexplained. From that table come the V and J calls and clone size; the DNA was used to work out D and trimming. The sample contains tens of thousands of clones, roughly 80% of them found a single time. Around a quarter of the sample is held by the ten biggest clonotypes.

The origin of this receptor is a man older than 75 with active or convalescent COVID-19. The source material was peripheral blood.

The sequenced DNA: TGTGCCAGTAGCCGTAACCGGGACAGCAGCACAGATACGCAGTATTTT. It encodes CASSRNRDSSTDTQYF. Here the chain combines TRBV19 and TRBJ2-3; TRBD1 matches 7 bases in the middle. Based on the germline V gene (reference sequence), the CDR1 and CDR2 sequences are LNHDA and SQIVND. Trimming removed 6 bases from V and 0 bases from J; the gene matches leave 9 bases unexplained. Inclusive of the bounding cysteine and phenylalanine, the CDR3 is 16 residues long. Left in the record is the CDR3 DNA by itself, 48 bases read in frame from the first base.